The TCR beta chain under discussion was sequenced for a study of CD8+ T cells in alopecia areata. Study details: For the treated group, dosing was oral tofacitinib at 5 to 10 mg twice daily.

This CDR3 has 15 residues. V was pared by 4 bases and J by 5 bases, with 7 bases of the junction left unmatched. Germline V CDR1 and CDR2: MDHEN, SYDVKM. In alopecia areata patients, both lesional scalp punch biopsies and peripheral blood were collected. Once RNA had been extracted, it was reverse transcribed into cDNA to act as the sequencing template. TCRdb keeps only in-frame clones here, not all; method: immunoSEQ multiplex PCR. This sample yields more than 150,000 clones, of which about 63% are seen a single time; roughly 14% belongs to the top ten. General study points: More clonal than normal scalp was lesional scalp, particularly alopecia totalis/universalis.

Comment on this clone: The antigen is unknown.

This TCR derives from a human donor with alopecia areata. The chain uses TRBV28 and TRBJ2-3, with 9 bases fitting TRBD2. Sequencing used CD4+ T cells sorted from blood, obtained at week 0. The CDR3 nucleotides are TGTGCCAGCAGTTCAGCGGGGGGATCTCTAGATACGCAGTATTTT. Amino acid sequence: CASSSAGGSLDTQYF. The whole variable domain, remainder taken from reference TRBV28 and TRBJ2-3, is DVKVTQSSRYLVKRTGEKVFLECVQDMDHENMFWYRQDPGLGLRLIYFSYDVKMKEKGDIPEGYSVSREKKERFSLILESASTNQTSMYLCASSSAGGSLDTQYFGPGTRLTVL.